The T cell receptor (beta chain) described here comes from a study of CD8 T cells in ankylosing spondylitis. This clonotype was counted ten times or more. Antigen: not known. Findings and limits, study-wide: There were earlier reports of some motif variants in reactive arthritis synovial fluid and blood.

CDR3 length: 17 residues. The germline V and J ends were trimmed by 2 bases and 0 bases, with 14 bases remaining between them. Germline V gene sequence: CDR1 SGHVS, CDR2 FQNEAQ. Each CDR3 protein gets one entry after TCRdb re-called the 5' RACE reads with MiXCR. The sample has approximately 140,000 distinct CDR3 sequences, over 7% seen once. The source material was blood, either unsorted or a sorted T cell fraction (not recorded which). The source of this sequence is a male donor with ankylosing spondylitis or in good health (not recorded which). The gene calls are TRBV7-8 and TRBJ1-3; D ambiguous. The CDR3 sequence: CASSLLGRGSSGNTIYF. The CDR3 DNA follows: TGTGCCAGCAGCTTATTAGGGAGAGGGAGCTCTGGAAACACCATATATTTT.